Here is one T cell receptor beta chain with its context. Its matching antigen is unknown. In the PCR, 60 Vbeta and 13 Jbeta primers were used. Profiled with immunoSEQ multiplex PCR; TCRdb holds only in-frame clones, not every one. The table shows about 140,000 clones, with 70% to 85% occurring only once. This record belongs to a study of cytomegalovirus exposure and HLA in healthy donors. Study details: Unique TCR beta sequences numbering 120 million or so came from 150 million to 200 million T cells in an earlier analysis. HLA-typed donors were the source of roughly 80 million unique TCRs held in an early data release.

This CDR3 has 13 residues. The V gene's germline CDR1 is SQVTM and CDR2 ANQGSEA. Study findings and constraints: In an earlier analysis, about 87% or about 30%: the productive usage of most TCR beta V segments.

J is TRBJ2-5 and V is TRBV29-1; no definite D call. TRBJ2-7 matches the DNA end more closely, so the J call is doubtful. This sequence was found in a woman in her sixties or seventies in good health and CMV-seropositive. Material: PBMCs. The DNA for the CDR3 is TGCAGCGTTATTCCCGCTAGATCCTACGAGCAGTACTTC. It specifies CSVIPARSYEQYF.